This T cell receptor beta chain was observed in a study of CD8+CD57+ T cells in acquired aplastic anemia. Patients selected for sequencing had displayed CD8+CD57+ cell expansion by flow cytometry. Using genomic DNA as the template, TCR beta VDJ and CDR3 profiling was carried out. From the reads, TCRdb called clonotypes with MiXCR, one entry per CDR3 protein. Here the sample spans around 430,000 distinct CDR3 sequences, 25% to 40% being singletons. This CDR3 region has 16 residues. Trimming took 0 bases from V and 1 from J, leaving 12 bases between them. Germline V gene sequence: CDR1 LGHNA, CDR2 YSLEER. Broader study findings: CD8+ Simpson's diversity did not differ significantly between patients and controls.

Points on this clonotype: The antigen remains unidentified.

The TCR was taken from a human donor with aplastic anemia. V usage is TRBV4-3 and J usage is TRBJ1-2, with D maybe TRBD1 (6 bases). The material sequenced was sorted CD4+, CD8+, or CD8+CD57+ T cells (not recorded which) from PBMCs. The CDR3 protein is CASSQDWGRDNYGYTF. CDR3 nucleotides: TGCGCCAGCAGCCAAGACTGGGGGCGCGATAACTATGGCTACACCTTC.